These T cell receptor beta chains were read from a single sample in a study of Ad26.COV2.S vaccination and SARS-CoV-2 variants. The repertoire was sequenced with immunoSEQ multiplex PCR; TCRdb's copy has only in-frame clones and lacks some. This table holds 330,000 or so clones, 90% found once. Specimen: peripheral blood, collected in a trial of Ad26.COV2.S vaccine versus placebo. The origin of the receptors is a person aged 18 to 59 who received the Ad26.COV2.S COVID-19 vaccine or a placebo. CDR3s include the opening cysteine and the closing phenylalanine or tryptophan. D genes are given only for firm matches. Expanded clones get a size class; other rows say once, few or many, or leave the size out.

v_call	d_call	clone_size	j_call	cdr3_nt	cdr3_aa
TRBV27	NA	NA	TRBJ1-2	TGTGCCAGCAGTTTATCGATCGGGGGCCTCTATGGCTACACCTTC	CASSLSIGGLYGYTF
TRBV18	TRBD2	NA	TRBJ2-3	TGTGCCAGCTCACCTAGCGGGGCCTCCACAGATACGCAGTATTTT	CASSPSGASTDTQYF
TRBV9	TRBD1	NA	TRBJ1-2	TGTGCCAGCAGGGCAGAGGACAGGGGAGTAAGGGGCTACACCTTC	CASRAEDRGVRGYTF
TRBV6-5	NA	NA	TRBJ1-1	TGTGCCAGCAGTAGGACAGCCAACACTGAAGCTTTCTTT	CASSRTANTEAFF
TRBV5-1	NA	NA	TRBJ2-1	TGCGCCAGCTCTGAGGACTACAATGAGCAGTTCTTC	CASSEDYNEQFF
TRBV15	NA	NA	TRBJ2-1	TGTGCCACCAGCGCCTACAATGAGCAGTTCTTC	CATSAYNEQFF
TRBV7-9	NA	NA	TRBJ1-1	TGTGCCAGCAGCTTAGTGGACACGAACACTGAAGCTTTCTTT	CASSLVDTNTEAFF
TRBV19	NA	once	TRBJ2-3	TGTGCCAGTAGTATAGATGGAGGCACAGATACGCAGTATTTT	CASSIDGGTDTQYF
TRBV13	NA	NA	TRBJ2-3	TGTGCCAGCAACACCGGGGCTGGCCAGACGCAGTATTTT	CASNTGAGQTQYF
TRBV5-1	NA	NA	TRBJ2-2	TGCGCCAGCAGCTTTGACCCAGGCGCCGGGGAGCTGTTTTTT	CASSFDPGAGELFF
TRBV14	NA	NA	TRBJ1-1	TGTGCCAGCAGCCCATCAGTGAACACTGAAGCTTTCTTT	CASSPSVNTEAFF
TRBV6-5	NA	NA	TRBJ1-3	TGTGCCAGCAGTTACTCGAGAGGGATCGGAAACACCATATATTTT	CASSYSRGIGNTIYF
TRBV5-6	NA	few	TRBJ1-1	TGTGCCAGCAGCTTATTACAGGGTCGAGCTTTCTTT	CASSLLQGRAFF
TRBV6-6	NA	NA	TRBJ1-2	TGTGCCAGCACCCCTGACGGGACTTCTAACTATGGCTACACCTTC	CASTPDGTSNYGYTF
TRBV6-5	NA	NA	TRBJ1-1	TGTGCCAGCAGTTATTCTCACCAGAACACTGAAGCTTTCTTT	CASSYSHQNTEAFF
TRBV2	NA	NA	TRBJ1-3	TGTGCCAGCAGTGAACTGGGAGGTCCTGGAAACACCATATATTTT	CASSELGGPGNTIYF
TRBV9	NA	NA	TRBJ1-2	TGTGCCAGCAGCCCTCAAGGCGGGACCTATGGCTACACCTTC	CASSPQGGTYGYTF
TRBV10-3	NA	NA	TRBJ2-7	TGTGCCATCAGTGGTGGGCAGGGGTTCAACGAGCAGTACTTC	CAISGGQGFNEQYF
TRBV6-2/TRBV6-3	NA	NA	TRBJ1-2	TGTGCCAGCAGTTATGGGCGGATATATGGCTACACCTTC	CASSYGRIYGYTF
TRBV18	NA	NA	TRBJ2-3	TGTGCCAGCTCACCACTCCTCGATTTGTCTAGCACAGATACGCAGTATTTT	CASSPLLDLSSTDTQYF
TRBV5-4	NA	many	TRBJ1-2	TGTGCCAGCAGCTCCCCGGACGGGGTGGCTTCGTATGGCTACACCTTC	CASSSPDGVASYGYTF
TRBV21-1	NA	NA	TRBJ1-1	TGTGCCAGCAGCAAAGGGGTCAGGGAGGGGACTGAAGCTTTCTTT	CASSKGVREGTEAFF